Presented here are 15 T cell receptor beta chains from one specimen sequenced in a study of blood T cell repertoires in COVID-19. Libraries were prepared by immunoSEQ multiplex PCR; TCRdb keeps only in-frame clonotypes and omits some of them. Found here are 350,000 to 450,000 clones, approximately 86% of them singletons; the top ten hold roughly 6.6%. Specimen: peripheral blood. The receptors here all came from a woman aged 60-75 years with COVID-19, enrolled during active disease.

The table lists this clone with a few counts. The sample has other DNA sequences that encode this CDR3 too. The V gene is TRBV5-4, the J gene TRBJ2-7, with 10 bases matching TRBD1. The V gene end was trimmed by 3 bases and the J gene end by 4 bases; junction bases not matched to a gene: 7. Germline V gene sequence: CDR1 SGHNT, CDR2 YYREEE (reference sequence). The CDR3 extends over 15 amino acids. CDR3 residues: CASSSTDRGQYEQYF. The CDR3 bases are TGTGCCAGCAGCTCTACCGACAGGGGGCAATACGAGCAGTACTTC.

V and J are TRBV29-1 and TRBJ2-1; 9 bases fit TRBD1. The CDR3 loop spans 14 amino acids. Per the germline V gene, CDR1 is SQVTM and CDR2 is ANQGSEA. V gave up 3 bases and J gave up 8 bases; unmatched junction bases: 8. CDR3 sequence (DNA): TGCAGCGTTGACGGGACAGGGACGGAGGATGAGCAGTTCTTC. Residues: CSVDGTGTEDEQFF.

The CDR3 protein is CASSYLAGGVQETQYF. In DNA, the CDR3 is TGTGCCAGCAGTTACTTGGCGGGGGGTGTTCAAGAGACCCAGTACTTC. The chain has TRBV6-2 or TRBV6-3 and TRBJ2-5; 8 nucleotides match TRBD2. J gave up 2 bases and V 1 base, and 6 bases lay outside the gene matches. The CDR3 has 16 amino acids. Germline V lookup: CDR1 MNHEY, CDR2 SVGEGT.

The V gene is TRBV5-1, the J gene TRBJ1-4; 7 nucleotides line up with TRBD1. V shed 6 bases and J 8 bases; nucleotides not matched to a gene: 13. CDR1 and CDR2 from the germline V gene are SGHRS and YFSETQ. This CDR3 spans 15 amino acids. The CDR3 sequence: CASNPTGMVREKLFF. The CDR3 coding sequence is TGCGCCAGCAACCCGACAGGGATGGTACGGGAAAAACTGTTTTTT.

This chain links TRBV4-2 with TRBJ1-1, with D unresolved. V lost 5 bases to trimming and J lost 0 bases, with 7 bases between them. The CDR3 is made up of 13 amino acids. Germline V lookup: CDR1 LGHNA, CDR2 YNFKEQ. The CDR3 loop reads CASSFRVNTEAFF. For the CDR3, the DNA is TGTGCCAGCAGCTTCCGGGTGAACACTGAAGCTTTCTTT.

The chain joins TRBV25-1 to TRBJ1-6; D may be TRBD1 (5 bases). The germline V and J ends were trimmed by 4 bases and 4 bases, with 8 bases remaining between them. Germline assignment: CDR1 MGHDK and CDR2 SYGVNS. This CDR3 contains 14 residues. The CDR3 sequence is CASSVGPYNSPLHF. The CDR3, as DNA: TGTGCCAGCAGTGTGGGGCCGTATAATTCACCCCTCCACTTT. Together with reference TRBV25-1 and TRBJ1-6, the CDR3 gives the full variable domain: EADIYQTPRYLVIGTGKKITLECSQTMGHDKMYWYQQDPGMELHLIHYSYGVNSTEKGDLSSESTVSRIRTEHFPLTLESARPSHTSQYLCASSVGPYNSPLHFGNGTRLTVT.

The chain joins TRBV4-2 to TRBJ2-5, with a weak D call TRBD1 (6 bases). V dropped 0 bases and J dropped 2 bases, with 10 bases sitting between them. The CDR3 consists of 15 residues. Germline CDR1 is LGHNA and CDR2 is YNFKEQ. CDR3 region: CASSQEGGSQETQYF. CDR3 bases: TGTGCCAGCAGCCAAGAAGGGGGAAGTCAAGAGACCCAGTACTTC.

The J gene is TRBJ1-4, the V gene TRBV19; 8 bases fit TRBD1. Germline V CDR1 and CDR2: LNHDA, SQIVND (reference sequence). V was clipped by 8 bases and J by 10 bases; unmatched bases: 9. The CDR3 is 13 amino acids. Here the CDR3 reads CASSDRVLGKLFF. CDR3 coding DNA: TGTGCCAGTTCGGACAGGGTCCTTGGAAAACTGTTTTTT.

A single count supports this clone. This chain joins TRBV5-1 and TRBJ1-1, with D perhaps matching TRBD1 (6 bases). The CDR3 runs 15 residues. CDR1 SGHRS and CDR2 YFSETQ come from the germline V gene. Trimming stripped 0 bases from V and 2 bases from J, with 11 bases between. In nucleotides, the CDR3 is TGCGCCAGCAGCTTGGTAGCAGGGACAAACACTGAAGCTTTCTTT. Translation gives CASSLVAGTNTEAFF.

The CDR3 bases are TGTGCCAGTAGTTTCATAGACTCAAGCACTGAAGCTTTCTTT. Amino acid sequence: CASSFIDSSTEAFF. V gene TRBV19 combines with J gene TRBJ1-1, with D hard to call. The V gene lost 5 bases and the J gene lost 4 bases, with 14 bases spanning the gap. The germline CDR1 and CDR2 sequences are LNHDA and SQIVND (reference sequence). CDR3 size: 14 residues.

The chain recombines TRBV18 with TRBJ1-2; 7 bases fit TRBD1. Germline V gene sequence: CDR1 KGHSH, CDR2 LQKENI. The CDR3 covers 13 residues. Unmatched junction bases numbered 2, after V lost 5 bases and J lost 2 bases. CDR3 bases: TGTGCCAGCTCAGGACAGGAAAACTATGGCTACACCTTC. Translated: CASSGQENYGYTF.

This clone came up a few times. This chain connects TRBV6-5 to TRBJ2-7; the match to TRBD2 covers 14 bases. The CDR3 has 15 residues. Per germline, CDR1 MNHEY and CDR2 SVGAGI. V gave up 4 bases and J gave up 11 bases; unmatched junction bases: 10. CDR3 coding DNA: TGTGCCAGCAGTTCCCCGACTAGCGGGGGGGAAGCAAAGTACTTC. This gives the protein CASSSPTSGGEAKYF.

V and J are TRBV11-3 and TRBJ2-1; TRBD1 agrees at 10 bases. The J segment lost 2 bases and the V segment lost 0 bases, leaving 4 bases of the junction unmatched. The CDR3 consists of 17 residues. Germline assignment: CDR1 SGHNT and CDR2 YENEEA. The CDR3 DNA follows: TGTGCCAGCAGCTTAGAAGGGACAGGGGCCCCCTACAATGAGCAGTTCTTC. It translates to CASSLEGTGAPYNEQFF.

The chain combines TRBV3-1 (or the pseudogene TRBV3-2) with TRBJ1-2; D gene unclear. The CDR3 is 14 residues long. V lost 0 bases and J 3 bases, leaving 8 bases between the germline ends. Looked up from germline, CDR1 is LGHDT and CDR2 is YNNKEL (reference sequence). The CDR3: CASSQEGGYYGYTF. CDR3 nucleotide sequence: TGTGCCAGCAGCCAAGAAGGCGGTTACTATGGCTACACCTTC.

This clone was seen once. The CDR3: CASSLVSGGRSYNEQFF. The CDR3 DNA reads as TGTGCCAGCAGCTTAGTGTCGGGGGGGCGGTCCTACAATGAGCAGTTCTTC. The chain recombines TRBV13 with TRBJ2-1; 8 positions match TRBD2. The germline V gene has CDR1 PRHDT and CDR2 FYEKMQ (reference sequence). The CDR3 covers 17 residues. The ends lost 1 base at V and 1 base at J; junction bases unmatched: 6.